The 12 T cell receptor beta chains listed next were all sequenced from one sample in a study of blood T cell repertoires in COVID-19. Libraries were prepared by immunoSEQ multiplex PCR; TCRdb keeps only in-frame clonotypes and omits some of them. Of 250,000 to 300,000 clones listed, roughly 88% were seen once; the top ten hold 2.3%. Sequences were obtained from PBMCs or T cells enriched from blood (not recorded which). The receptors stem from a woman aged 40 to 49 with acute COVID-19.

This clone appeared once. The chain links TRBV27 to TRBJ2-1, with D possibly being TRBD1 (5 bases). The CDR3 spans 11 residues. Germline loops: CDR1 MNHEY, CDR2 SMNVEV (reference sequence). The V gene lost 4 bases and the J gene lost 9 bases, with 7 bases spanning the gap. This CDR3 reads CASSSTAEQFF. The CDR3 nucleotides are TGTGCCAGCAGTTCGACAGCTGAGCAGTTCTTC.

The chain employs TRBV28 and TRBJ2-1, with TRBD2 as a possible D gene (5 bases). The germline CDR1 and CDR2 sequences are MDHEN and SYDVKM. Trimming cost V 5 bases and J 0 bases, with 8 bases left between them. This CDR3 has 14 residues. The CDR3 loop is CASSQTNSYNEQFF. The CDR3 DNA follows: TGTGCCAGCAGTCAGACTAACTCCTACAATGAGCAGTTCTTC.

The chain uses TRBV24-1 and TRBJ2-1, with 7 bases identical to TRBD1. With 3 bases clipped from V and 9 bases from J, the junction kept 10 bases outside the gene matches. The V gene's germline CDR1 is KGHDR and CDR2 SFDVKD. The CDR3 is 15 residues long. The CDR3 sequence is CATSDNQGVKGEQFF. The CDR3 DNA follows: TGTGCCACCAGTGATAATCAGGGGGTAAAGGGTGAGCAGTTCTTC.

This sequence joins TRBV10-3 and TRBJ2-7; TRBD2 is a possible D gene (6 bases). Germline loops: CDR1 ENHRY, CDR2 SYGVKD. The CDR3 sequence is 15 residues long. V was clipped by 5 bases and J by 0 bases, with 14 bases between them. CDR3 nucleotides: TGTGCCATCAGTCAGGACTATGGGAGCTCCTACGAGCAGTACTTC. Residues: CAISQDYGSSYEQYF.

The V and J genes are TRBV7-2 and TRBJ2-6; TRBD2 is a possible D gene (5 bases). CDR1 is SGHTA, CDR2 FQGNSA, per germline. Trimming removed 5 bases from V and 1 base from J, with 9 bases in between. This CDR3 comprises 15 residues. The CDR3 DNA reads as TGTGCCAGCAGCACCCGGACTTCTGGGGCCAACGTCCTGACTTTC. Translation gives CASSTRTSGANVLTF.

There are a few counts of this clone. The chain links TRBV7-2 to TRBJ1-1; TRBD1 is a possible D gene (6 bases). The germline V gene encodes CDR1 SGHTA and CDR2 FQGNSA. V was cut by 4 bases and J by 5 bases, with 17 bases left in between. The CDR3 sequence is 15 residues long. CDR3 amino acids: CASSSNGGGATEAFF. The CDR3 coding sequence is TGTGCCAGCAGCTCTAACGGTGGGGGGGCTACTGAAGCTTTCTTT.

The CDR3 DNA reads TGTGCCAGTAGGACGGCGGATAGCTATGGCTACACCTTC. Residues: CASRTADSYGYTF. The rearrangement links TRBV19 to TRBJ1-2; no clear D gene. V shed 6 bases and J shed 4 bases, with 12 bases lying between them. Per germline, CDR1 LNHDA and CDR2 SQIVND (reference sequence). The CDR3 contains 13 residues.

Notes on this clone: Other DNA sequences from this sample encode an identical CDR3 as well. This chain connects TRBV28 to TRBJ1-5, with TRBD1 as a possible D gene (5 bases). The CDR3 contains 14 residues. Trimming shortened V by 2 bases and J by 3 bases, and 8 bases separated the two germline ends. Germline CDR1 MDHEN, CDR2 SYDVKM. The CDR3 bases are TGTGCCAGCAGTTTAGGGGGGTCCAATCAGCCCCAGCATTTT. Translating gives CASSLGGSNQPQHF.

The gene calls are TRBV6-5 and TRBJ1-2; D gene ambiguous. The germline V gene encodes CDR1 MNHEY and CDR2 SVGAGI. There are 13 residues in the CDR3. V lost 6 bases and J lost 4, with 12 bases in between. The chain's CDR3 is CASRLQLGYGYTF. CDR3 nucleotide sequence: TGTGCCAGCAGGTTACAGTTGGGCTATGGCTACACCTTC.

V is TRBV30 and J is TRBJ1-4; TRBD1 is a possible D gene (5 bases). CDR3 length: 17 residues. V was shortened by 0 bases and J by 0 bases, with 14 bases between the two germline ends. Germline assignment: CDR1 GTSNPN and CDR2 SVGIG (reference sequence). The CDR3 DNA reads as TGTGCCTGGAGTGTAGACAGAGTACCCTCAACTAATGAAAAACTGTTTTTT. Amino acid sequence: CAWSVDRVPSTNEKLFF.

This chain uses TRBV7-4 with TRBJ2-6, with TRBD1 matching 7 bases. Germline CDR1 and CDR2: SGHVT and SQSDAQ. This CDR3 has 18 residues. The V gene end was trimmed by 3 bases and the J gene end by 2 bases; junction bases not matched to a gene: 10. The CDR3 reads CASSLLDRVRAGANVLTF. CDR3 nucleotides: TGTGCCAGCAGCTTGCTAGACAGGGTAAGGGCTGGGGCCAACGTCCTGACTTTC.

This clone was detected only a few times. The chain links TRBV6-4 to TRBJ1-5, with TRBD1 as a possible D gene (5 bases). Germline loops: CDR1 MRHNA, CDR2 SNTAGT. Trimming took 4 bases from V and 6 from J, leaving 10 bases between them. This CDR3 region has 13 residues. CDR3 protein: CASSVGVGQPQHF. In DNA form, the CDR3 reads TGTGCCAGCAGTGTAGGGGTGGGTCAGCCCCAGCATTTT.